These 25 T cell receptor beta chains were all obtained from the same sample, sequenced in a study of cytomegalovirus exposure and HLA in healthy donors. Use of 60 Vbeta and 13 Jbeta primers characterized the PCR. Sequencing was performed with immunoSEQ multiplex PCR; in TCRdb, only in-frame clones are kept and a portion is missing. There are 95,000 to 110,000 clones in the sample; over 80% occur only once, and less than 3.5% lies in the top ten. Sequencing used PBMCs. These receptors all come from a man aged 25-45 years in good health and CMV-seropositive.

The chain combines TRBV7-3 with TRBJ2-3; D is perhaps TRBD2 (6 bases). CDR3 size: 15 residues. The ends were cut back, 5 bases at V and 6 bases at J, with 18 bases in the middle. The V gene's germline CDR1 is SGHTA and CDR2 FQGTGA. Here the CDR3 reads CASSPQTGLLDTQYF. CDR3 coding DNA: TGTGCCAGCAGCCCACAGACGGGACTCTTGGATACGCAGTATTTT.

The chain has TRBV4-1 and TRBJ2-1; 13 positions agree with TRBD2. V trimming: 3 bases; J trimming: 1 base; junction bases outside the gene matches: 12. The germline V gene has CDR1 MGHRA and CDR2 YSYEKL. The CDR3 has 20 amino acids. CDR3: CASSQEVLAGGLSSYNEQFF. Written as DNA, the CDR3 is TGCGCCAGCAGCCAGGAAGTACTAGCGGGGGGGCTCTCGTCCTACAATGAGCAGTTCTTC.

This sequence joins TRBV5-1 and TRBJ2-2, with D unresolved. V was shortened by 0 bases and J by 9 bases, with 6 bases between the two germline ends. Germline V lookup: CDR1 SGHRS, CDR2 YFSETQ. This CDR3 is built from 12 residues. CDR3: CASSLESRELFF. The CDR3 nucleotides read TGCGCCAGCAGCTTGGAGTCTAGGGAGCTGTTTTTT.

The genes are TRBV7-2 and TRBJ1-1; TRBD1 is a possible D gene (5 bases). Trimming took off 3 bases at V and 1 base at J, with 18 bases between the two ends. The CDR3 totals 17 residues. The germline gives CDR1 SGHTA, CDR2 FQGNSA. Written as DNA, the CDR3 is TGTGCCAGCAGCTTCATGGAAAGGGGCCGTTGGAACACTGAAGCTTTCTTT. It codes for CASSFMERGRWNTEAFF.

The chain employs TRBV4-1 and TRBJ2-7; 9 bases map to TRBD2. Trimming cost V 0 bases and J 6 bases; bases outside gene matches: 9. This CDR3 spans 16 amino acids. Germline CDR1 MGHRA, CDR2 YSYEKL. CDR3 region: CASSQDGIAGASEQYF. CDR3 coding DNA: TGCGCCAGCAGCCAAGATGGGATAGCGGGGGCCTCCGAGCAGTACTTC.

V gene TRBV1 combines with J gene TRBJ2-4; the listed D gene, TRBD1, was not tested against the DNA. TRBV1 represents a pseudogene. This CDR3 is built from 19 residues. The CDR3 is CTSTREGAPWRPHKNIQYF. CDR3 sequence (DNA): TGCACCAGCACCCGCGAGGGGGCCCCTTGGCGTCCGCACAAAAACATTCAGTACTTC.

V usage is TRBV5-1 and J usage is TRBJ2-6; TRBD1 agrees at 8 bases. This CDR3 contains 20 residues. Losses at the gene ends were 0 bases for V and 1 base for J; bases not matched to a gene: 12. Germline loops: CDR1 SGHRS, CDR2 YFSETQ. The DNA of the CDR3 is TGCGCCAGCAGCTTGGCCCGCTCGGCAGGGGGCAGATCTGGGGCCAACGTCCTGACTTTC. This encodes CASSLARSAGGRSGANVLTF.

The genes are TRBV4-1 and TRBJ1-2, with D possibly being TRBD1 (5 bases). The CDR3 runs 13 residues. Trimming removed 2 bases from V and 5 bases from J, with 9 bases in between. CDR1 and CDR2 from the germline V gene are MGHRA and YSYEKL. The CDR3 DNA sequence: TGCGCCAGCAGCCAAAACAGGCAGTATGGCTACACCTTC. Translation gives CASSQNRQYGYTF.

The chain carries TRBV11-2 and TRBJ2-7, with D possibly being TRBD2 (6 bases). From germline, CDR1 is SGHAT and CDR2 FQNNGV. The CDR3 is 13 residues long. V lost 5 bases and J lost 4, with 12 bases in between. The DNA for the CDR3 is TGTGCCAGCAGCCTAGGGACTGGATACGAGCAGTACTTC. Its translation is CASSLGTGYEQYF.

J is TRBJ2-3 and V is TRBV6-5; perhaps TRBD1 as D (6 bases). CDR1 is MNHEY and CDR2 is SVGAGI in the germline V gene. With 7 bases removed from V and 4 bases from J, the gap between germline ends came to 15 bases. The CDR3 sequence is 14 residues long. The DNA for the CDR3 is TGTGCCAGCACCCAGGACAGATTTGCAGATACGCAGTATTTT. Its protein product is CASTQDRFADTQYF.

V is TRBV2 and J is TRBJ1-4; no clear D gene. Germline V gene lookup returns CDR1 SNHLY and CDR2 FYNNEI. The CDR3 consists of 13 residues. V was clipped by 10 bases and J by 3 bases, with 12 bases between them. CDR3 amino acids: CATQDGPNEKLFF. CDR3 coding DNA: TGTGCCACCCAGGATGGGCCTAATGAAAAACTGTTTTTT.

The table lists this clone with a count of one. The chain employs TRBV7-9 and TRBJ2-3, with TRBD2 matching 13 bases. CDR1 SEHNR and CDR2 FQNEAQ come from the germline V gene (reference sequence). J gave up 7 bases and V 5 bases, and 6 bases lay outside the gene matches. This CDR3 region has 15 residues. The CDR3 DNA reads TGTGCCAGCAGCCATAGGACTAGCGGGGGTCATACGCAGTATTTT. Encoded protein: CASSHRTSGGHTQYF.

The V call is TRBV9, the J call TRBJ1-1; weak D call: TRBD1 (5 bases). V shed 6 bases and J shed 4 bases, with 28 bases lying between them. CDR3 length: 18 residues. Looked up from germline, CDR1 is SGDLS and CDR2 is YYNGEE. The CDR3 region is CASTRSLGTDERGTEAFF. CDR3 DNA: TGTGCCAGCACCCGTAGCCTAGGGACTGACGAACGGGGCACTGAAGCTTTCTTT.

CDR3 DNA sequence: TGTGCCAGTAGTACCGACAGGGAAAATGAGCAGTTCTTC. Amino acid sequence: CASSTDRENEQFF. V is TRBV19 and J is TRBJ2-1; 7 bases match TRBD1. Trimming cost V 4 bases and J 7 bases; bases outside gene matches: 4. The CDR3 has 13 amino acids. CDR1 is LNHDA, CDR2 SQIVND, per germline (reference sequence).

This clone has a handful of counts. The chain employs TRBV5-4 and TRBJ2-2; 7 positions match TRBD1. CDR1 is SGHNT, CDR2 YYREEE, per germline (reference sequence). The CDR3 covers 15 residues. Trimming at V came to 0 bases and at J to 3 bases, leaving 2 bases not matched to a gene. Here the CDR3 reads CASSLGGGHTGELFF. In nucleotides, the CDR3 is TGTGCCAGCAGCTTGGGAGGGGGCCACACCGGGGAGCTGTTTTTT.

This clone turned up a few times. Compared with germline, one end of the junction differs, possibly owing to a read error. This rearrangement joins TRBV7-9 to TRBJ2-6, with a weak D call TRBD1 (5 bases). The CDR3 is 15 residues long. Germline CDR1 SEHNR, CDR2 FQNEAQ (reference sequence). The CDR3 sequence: CASSSTGSGANGLTF. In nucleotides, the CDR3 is TGTGCCAGCAGCTCTACAGGCTCTGGGGCCAACGGCCTGACTTTC.

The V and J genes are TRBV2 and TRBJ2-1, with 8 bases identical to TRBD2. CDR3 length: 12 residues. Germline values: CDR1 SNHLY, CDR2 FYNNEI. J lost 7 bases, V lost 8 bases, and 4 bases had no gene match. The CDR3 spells CASLAGLNEQFF. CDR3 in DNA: TGTGCCAGCTTAGCGGGGTTAAATGAGCAGTTCTTC.

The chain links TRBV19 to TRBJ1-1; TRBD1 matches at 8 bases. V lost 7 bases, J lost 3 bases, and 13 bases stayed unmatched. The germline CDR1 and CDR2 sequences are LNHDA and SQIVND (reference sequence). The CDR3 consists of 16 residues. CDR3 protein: CASTLGQVEGYTEAFF. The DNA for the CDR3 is TGTGCCAGTACCCTGGGACAGGTGGAGGGGTACACTGAAGCTTTCTTT.

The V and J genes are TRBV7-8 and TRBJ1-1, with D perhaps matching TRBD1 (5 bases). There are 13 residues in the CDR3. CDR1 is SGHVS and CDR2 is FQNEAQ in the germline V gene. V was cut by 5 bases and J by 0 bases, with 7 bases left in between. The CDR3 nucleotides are TGTGCCAGCAGCCGACAGTTGAACACTGAAGCTTTCTTT. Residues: CASSRQLNTEAFF.

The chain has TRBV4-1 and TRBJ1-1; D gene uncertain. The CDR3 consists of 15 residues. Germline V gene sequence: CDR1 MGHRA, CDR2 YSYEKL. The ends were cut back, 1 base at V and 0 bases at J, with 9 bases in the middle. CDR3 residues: CASSQVIGLNTEAFF. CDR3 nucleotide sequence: TGCGCCAGCAGCCAAGTCATCGGGTTGAACACTGAAGCTTTCTTT.

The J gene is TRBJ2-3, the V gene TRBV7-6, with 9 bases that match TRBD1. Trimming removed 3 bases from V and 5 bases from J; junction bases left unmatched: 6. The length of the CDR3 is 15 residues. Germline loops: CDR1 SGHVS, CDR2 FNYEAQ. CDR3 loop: CASSFRDRALDTQYF. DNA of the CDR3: TGTGCCAGCAGCTTCCGGGACAGGGCATTAGATACGCAGTATTTT. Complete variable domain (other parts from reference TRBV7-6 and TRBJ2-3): GAGVSQSPRYKVTKRGQDVALRCDPISGHVSLYWYRQALGQGPEFLTYFNYEAQQDKSGLPNDRFSAERPEGSISTLTIQRTEQRDSAMYRCASSFRDRALDTQYFGPGTRLTVL.

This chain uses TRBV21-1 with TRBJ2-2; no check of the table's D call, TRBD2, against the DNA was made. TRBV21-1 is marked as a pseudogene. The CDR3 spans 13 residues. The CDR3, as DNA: TGTGCCGATGGGGGGGGGAACACCGGGGAGCTGTTTTTT. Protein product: CADGGGNTGELFF.

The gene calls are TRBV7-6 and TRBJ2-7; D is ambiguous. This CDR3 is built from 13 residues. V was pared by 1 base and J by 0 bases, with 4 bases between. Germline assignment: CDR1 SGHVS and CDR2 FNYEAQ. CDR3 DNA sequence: TGTGCCAGCAGCTTAGGAGTCTCCTACGAGCAGTACTTC. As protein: CASSLGVSYEQYF.

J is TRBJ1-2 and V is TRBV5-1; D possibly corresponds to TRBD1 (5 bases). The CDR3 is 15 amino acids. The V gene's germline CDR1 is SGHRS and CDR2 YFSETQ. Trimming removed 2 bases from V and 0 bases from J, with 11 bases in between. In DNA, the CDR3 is TGCGCCAGCAGCTTCGGGACGGGAGCTAACTATGGCTACACCTTC. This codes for CASSFGTGANYGYTF.

CDR3 DNA: TGTGCCAGCGTCCCACAGGCGGGGATCTACGAGCAGTACTTC. This encodes CASVPQAGIYEQYF. V and J are TRBV27 and TRBJ2-7; TRBD2 might be the D (6 bases). CDR3 length: 14 amino acids. Germline V lookup: CDR1 MNHEY, CDR2 SMNVEV (reference sequence). V lost 8 bases and J lost 3, with 17 bases in between.